The clone carrying this TCR beta chain was observed a handful of times. The sample originates from a study of blood T cells in healthy people across ages. Trimming left V 1 base short and J 7 bases short, with 11 bases between. CDR3 length equals 14 residues. Germline CDR1 and CDR2: SEHNR and FQNEAQ (reference sequence). Alongside a J-beta primer mix, a sample-barcoded 5' primer served in a second PCR lasting 7 to 11 cycles. TCRdb reprocessed the 5' RACE reads via MiXCR and lists one record per CDR3 protein. The sample includes 540,000 or so distinct CDR3 sequences, 40% to 50% seen only once; the top ten take around 23%.

The sequencing sample was made of blood. The TCR sequence derives from a man at least 80 years old in good health. V gene TRBV7-9 combines with J gene TRBJ1-5; no clear D gene. The CDR3 DNA reads TGTGCCAGCAGCTTAGTATTAGGCGGCCAGCCCCAGCATTTT. Protein product: CASSLVLGGQPQHF.